The T cell receptor (beta chain) described here comes from a study of T cells after posttransplantation cyclophosphamide. Overall study results and limits: Donor-recipient repertoire similarity was low at 1-2 months, rising over year one. Skin or GI-infiltrating T cells shared few TRB sequences with blood. TRB clonality was highly associated with recipient CMV seropositivity and reactivation.

Controls had myeloablative marrow grafts with methotrexate and calcineurin inhibitor, sampled at 1 year. For this clone: Its antigen is not known.

CDR3 length: 15 amino acids. Per germline, CDR1 MDHEN and CDR2 SYDVKM. With 4 bases removed from V and 2 bases from J, the gap between germline ends came to 12 bases. TCRdb's copy holds only in-frame clones and misses some; the assay was immunoSEQ multiplex PCR. Of some 14,000 clones in the sample, approximately 84% were seen once. Sequenced material: PBMCs, taken 350 to 400 days after allogeneic stem cell transplant with calcineurin inhibitor and methotrexate. This TCR came from a male patient in his late teens or twenties who received an allogeneic stem cell transplant from a related donor, was CMV-positive, and had no GVHD. Some T cells could come from the graft donor. The chain employs TRBV28 and TRBJ1-3, with a possible D match to TRBD1 (6 bases). CDR3 amino acids: CASSSGTKPGNTIYF. CDR3 DNA: TGTGCCAGCAGTTCTGGGACAAAACCTGGAAACACCATATATTTT.